The clone carrying this T cell receptor beta chain was picked up a small number of times. The antigen is undetermined. TCRdb independently ran MiXCR on the reads; one entry per CDR3 protein. This table has 150,000 to 200,000 distinct CDR3 sequences, less than 9.5% appearing once. Per germline, CDR1 DFQATT and CDR2 SNEGSKA (reference sequence). This CDR3 spans 10 amino acids. The data originate from a study of T cell repertoires in cytomegalovirus infection. Points from the study as a whole: Adding up the frequency of public TCR beta families identified people who carried CMV plus the relevant HLA.

The receptor comes from a human donor in good health (CMV status not recorded). Some clones in this sample may be carry-over from other donors' samples. This rearrangement joins TRBV20-1 to TRBJ1-1; D is unresolved. Sequenced input: PBMCs. Here the CDR3 DNA reads TGCAGCGCTCGGTGGACTGAAGCTTTCTTT. It is translated as CSARWTEAFF.